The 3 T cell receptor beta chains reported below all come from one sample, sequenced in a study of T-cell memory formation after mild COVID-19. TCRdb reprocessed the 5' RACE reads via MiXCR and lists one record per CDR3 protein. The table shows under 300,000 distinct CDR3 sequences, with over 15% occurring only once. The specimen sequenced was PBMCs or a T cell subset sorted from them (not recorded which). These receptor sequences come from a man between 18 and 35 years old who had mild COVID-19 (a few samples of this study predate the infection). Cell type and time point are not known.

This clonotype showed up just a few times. The CDR3 nucleotides are TGCGCCAGCAGCCAAATGACAGGGGTCTATGGCTACACCTTC. This codes for CASSQMTGVYGYTF. The V and J genes are TRBV4-3 and TRBJ1-2; 8 nucleotides line up with TRBD1. CDR3 length: 14 amino acids. V shed 2 bases and J 4 bases; nucleotides not matched to a gene: 3. Germline CDR1 reads LGHNA; CDR2 reads YSLEER.

The CDR3 coding sequence is TGTGCCAGCAGCGAATCGCCGTACAATGAGCAGTTCTTC. Its translation: CASSESPYNEQFF. The rearrangement joins TRBV7-2 to TRBJ2-1, with D hard to call. The CDR3 totals 13 residues. The germline gives CDR1 SGHTA, CDR2 FQGNSA. The ends were cut back, 5 bases at V and 4 bases at J, with 9 bases in the middle.

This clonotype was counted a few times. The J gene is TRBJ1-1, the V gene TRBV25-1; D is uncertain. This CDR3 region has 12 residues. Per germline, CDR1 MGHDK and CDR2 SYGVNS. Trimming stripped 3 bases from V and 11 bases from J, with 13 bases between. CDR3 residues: CASSDAPSPAFF. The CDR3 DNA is TGTGCCAGCAGTGATGCCCCATCCCCTGCTTTCTTT. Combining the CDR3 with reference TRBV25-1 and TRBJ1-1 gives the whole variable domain EADIYQTPRYLVIGTGKKITLECSQTMGHDKMYWYQQDPGMELHLIHYSYGVNSTEKGDLSSESTVSRIRTEHFPLTLESARPSHTSQYLCASSDAPSPAFFGQGTRLTVV.